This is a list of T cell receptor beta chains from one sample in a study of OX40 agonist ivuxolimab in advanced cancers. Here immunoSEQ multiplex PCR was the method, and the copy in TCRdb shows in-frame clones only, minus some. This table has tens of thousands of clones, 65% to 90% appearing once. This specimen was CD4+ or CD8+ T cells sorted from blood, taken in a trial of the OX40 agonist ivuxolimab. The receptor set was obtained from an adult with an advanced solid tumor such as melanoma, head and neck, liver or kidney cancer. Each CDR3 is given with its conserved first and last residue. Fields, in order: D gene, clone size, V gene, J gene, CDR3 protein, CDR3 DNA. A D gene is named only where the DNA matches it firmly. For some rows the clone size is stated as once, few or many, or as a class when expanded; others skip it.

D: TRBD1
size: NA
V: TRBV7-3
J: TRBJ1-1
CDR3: CASSPDRGAPYEAFF
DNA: TGTGCCAGCAGCCCTGACAGGGGTGCTCCTTATGAAGCTTTCTTT

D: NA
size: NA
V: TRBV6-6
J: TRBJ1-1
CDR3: CASSYNRMNTEAFF
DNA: TGTGCCAGCAGTTATAATCGGATGAACACTGAAGCTTTCTTT

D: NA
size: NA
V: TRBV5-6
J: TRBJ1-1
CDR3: CASSWQGGTEAFF
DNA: TGTGCCAGCAGCTGGCAGGGTGGCACTGAAGCTTTCTTT

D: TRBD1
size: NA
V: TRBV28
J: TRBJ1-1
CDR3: CASSYRGFSTEAFF
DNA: TGTGCCAGCAGTTACAGGGGATTTAGCACTGAAGCTTTCTTT

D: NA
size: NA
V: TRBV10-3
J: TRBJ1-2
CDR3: CAIRDQGYNYGYTF
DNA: TGTGCCATCAGAGATCAAGGGTATAACTATGGCTACACCTTC

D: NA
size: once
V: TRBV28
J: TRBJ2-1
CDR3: CASSLSLGQYNEQFF
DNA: TGTGCCAGCAGTTTATCCCTGGGACAATACAATGAGCAGTTCTTC

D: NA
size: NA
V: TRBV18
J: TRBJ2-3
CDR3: CASSGTDARLADTQYF
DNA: TGTGCCAGCTCGGGGACTGATGCGCGGCTCGCAGATACGCAGTATTTT

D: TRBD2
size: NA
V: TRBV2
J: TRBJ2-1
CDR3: CASSGISGGSYNEQFF
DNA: TGTGCCAGCAGTGGAATTAGCGGGGGGTCCTACAATGAGCAGTTCTTC

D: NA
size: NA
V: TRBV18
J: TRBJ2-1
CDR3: CASSLGSYNEQFF
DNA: TGTGCCAGCTCATTAGGGTCCTACAATGAGCAGTTCTTC

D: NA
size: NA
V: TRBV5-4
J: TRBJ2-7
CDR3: CASMDQGSYEQYF
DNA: TGTGCCAGCATGGATCAGGGCTCATACGAGCAGTACTTC

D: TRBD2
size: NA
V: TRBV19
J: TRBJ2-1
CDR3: CASRDSGRGNEQFF
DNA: TGTGCCAGTAGGGATAGCGGGAGGGGCAATGAGCAGTTCTTC

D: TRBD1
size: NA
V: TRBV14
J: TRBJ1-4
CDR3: CASSQETGRFSKLFF
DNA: TGTGCCAGCAGCCAAGAGACAGGGAGATTCTCAAAACTGTTTTTT

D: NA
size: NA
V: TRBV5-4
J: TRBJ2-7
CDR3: CASSFWEGEQYF
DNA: TGTGCCAGCAGCTTCTGGGAAGGCGAGCAGTACTTC

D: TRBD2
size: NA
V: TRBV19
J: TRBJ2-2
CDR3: CASRSGGGGELFF
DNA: TGTGCCAGTAGATCGGGAGGAGGCGGGGAGCTGTTTTTT

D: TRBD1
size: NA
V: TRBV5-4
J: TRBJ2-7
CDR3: CASSLGGTGGYEQYF
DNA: TGTGCCAGCAGCTTGGGTGGGACAGGGGGCTACGAGCAGTACTTC

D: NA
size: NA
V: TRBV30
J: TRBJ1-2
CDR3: CAWSADRPYGYTF
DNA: TGTGCCTGGAGTGCTGACAGGCCCTATGGCTACACCTTC

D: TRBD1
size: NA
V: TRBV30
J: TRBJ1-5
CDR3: CAWSPGTGTIQPQHF
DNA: TGTGCCTGGAGTCCCGGGACAGGGACTATACAGCCCCAGCATTTT

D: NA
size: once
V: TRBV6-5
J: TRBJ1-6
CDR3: CASSWDINSPLHF
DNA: TGTGCCAGCAGTTGGGACATCAATTCACCCCTCCACTTT

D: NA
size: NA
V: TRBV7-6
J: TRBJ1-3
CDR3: CASSGNPGNTIYF
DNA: TGTGCCAGCAGCGGGAACCCGGGAAACACCATATATTTT

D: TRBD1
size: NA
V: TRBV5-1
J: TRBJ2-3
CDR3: CASSLAPPGQGSTDTQYF
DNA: TGCGCCAGCAGCTTGGCCCCCCCGGGACAGGGTAGCACAGATACGCAGTATTTT

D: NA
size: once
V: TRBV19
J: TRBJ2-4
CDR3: CASSTPVGKGAKNIQYF
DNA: TGTGCCAGTAGTACCCCGGTGGGAAAAGGTGCCAAAAACATTCAGTACTTC

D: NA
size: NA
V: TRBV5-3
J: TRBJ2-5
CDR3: CARSFGTQETQYF
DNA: TGTGCCAGAAGCTTTGGGACCCAAGAGACCCAGTACTTC

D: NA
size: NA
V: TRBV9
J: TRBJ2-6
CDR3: CASSVVPHSGANVLTF
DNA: TGTGCCAGCAGCGTAGTACCGCACTCTGGGGCCAACGTCCTGACTTTC

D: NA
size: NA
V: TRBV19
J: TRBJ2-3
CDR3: CASSISTDTQYF
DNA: TGTGCCAGTAGTATAAGCACAGATACGCAGTATTTT

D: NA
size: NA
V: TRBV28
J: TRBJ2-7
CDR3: CASSGAYEQYF
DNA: TGTGCCAGCAGTGGGGCCTACGAGCAGTACTTC

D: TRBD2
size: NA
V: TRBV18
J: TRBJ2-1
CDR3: CASSPSSGGQHEQFF
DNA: TGTGCCAGCTCACCAAGTAGCGGGGGGCAACATGAGCAGTTCTTC

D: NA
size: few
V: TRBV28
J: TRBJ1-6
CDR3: CASSFYNRQLAPLHF
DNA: TGTGCCAGCAGTTTTTATAACAGGCAATTGGCACCCCTCCACTTT

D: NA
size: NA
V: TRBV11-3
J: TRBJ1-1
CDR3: CASSLQGGNTEAFF
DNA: TGTGCCAGCAGCTTGCAGGGCGGGAACACTGAAGCTTTCTTT

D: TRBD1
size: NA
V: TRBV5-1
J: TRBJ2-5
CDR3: CASDRTGGFRETQYF
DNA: TGCGCCAGTGATCGGACAGGGGGCTTTAGGGAGACCCAGTACTTC

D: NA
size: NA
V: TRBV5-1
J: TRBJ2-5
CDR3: CASSLGVQEAQYF
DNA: TGCGCCAGCAGCTTGGGAGTGCAAGAGGCCCAGTACTTC

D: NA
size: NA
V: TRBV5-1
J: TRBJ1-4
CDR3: CASSPGTPGNEKLFF
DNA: TGCGCCAGCAGCCCAGGGACTCCCGGTAATGAAAAACTGTTTTTT

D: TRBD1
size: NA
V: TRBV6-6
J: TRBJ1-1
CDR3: CASSSSGTGVTEAFF
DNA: TGTGCCAGCAGTTCCTCCGGGACAGGGGTAACTGAAGCTTTCTTT

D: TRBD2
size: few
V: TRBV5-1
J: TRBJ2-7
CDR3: CASSLGGGRYEQYF
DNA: TGCGCCAGCAGCTTGGGTGGCGGGAGATACGAGCAGTACTTC

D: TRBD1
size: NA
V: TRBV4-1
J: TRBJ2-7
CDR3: CASSRPGQGTSYEQYF
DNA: TGCGCCAGCAGCCGCCCCGGACAGGGGACCTCCTACGAGCAGTACTTC

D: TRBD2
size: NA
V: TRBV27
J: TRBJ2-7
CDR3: CASSRNGLAGDEQYF
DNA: TGTGCCAGCAGCCGCAATGGGCTAGCGGGAGACGAGCAGTACTTC

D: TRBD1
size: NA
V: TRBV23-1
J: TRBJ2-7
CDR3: CASGWDRGDEQYF
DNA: TGCGCCAGCGGCTGGGACAGGGGGGACGAGCAGTACTTC

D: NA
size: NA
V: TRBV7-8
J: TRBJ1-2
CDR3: CASSLDLRDGVNYGYTF
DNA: TGTGCCAGCAGCTTAGACCTCCGGGACGGCGTTAACTATGGCTACACCTTC

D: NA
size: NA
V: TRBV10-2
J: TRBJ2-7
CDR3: CASRGLYEQYF
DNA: TGCGCCAGCCGAGGGTTATACGAGCAGTACTTC

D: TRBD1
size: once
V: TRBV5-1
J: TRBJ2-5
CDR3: CASSLGTDRGKTQYF
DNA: TGCGCCAGCAGCTTGGGCACTGACAGGGGGAAGACCCAGTACTTC

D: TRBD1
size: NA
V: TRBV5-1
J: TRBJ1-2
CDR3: CASSLALGQGAGGYTF
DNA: TGCGCCAGCAGCTTGGCCCTAGGGCAGGGGGCAGGAGGCTACACCTTC

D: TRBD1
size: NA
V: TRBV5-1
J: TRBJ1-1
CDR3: CASRLRTGASTEAFF
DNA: TGCGCCAGCAGATTGAGGACAGGGGCCAGCACTGAAGCTTTCTTT